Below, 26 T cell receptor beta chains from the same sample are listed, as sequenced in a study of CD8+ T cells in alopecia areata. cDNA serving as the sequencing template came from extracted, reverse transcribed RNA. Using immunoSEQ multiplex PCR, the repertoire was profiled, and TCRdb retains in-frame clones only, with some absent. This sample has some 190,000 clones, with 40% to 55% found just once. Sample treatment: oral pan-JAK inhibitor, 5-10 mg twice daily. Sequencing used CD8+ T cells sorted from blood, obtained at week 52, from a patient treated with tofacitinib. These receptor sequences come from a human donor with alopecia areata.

CDR3 bases: TGTGCCAGCGGGCCTAACTATGGCTACACCTTC. Translated, it gives CASGPNYGYTF. The genes are TRBV9 and TRBJ1-2; no clear D gene. Trimming pared 7 bases from V and 0 bases from J, leaving 4 bases between. This CDR3 is built from 11 residues. Germline V gene data show CDR1 as SGDLS and CDR2 as YYNGEE.

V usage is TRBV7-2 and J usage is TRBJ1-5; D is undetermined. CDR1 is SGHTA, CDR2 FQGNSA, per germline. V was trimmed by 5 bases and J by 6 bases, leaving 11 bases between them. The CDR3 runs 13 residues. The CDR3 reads CASSPLEGQPQHF. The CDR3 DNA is TGTGCCAGCAGCCCCCTGGAGGGTCAGCCCCAGCATTTT.

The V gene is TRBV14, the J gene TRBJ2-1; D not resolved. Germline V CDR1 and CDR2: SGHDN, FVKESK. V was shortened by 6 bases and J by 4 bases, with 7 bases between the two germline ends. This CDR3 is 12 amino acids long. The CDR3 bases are TGTGCCAGCAGTGATGGATACAATGAGCAGTTCTTC. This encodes CASSDGYNEQFF.

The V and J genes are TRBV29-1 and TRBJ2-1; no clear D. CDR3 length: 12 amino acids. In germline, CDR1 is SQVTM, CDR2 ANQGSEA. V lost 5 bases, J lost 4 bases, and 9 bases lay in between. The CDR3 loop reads CSVRPIYNEQFF. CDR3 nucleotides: TGCAGCGTTAGGCCGATTTACAATGAGCAGTTCTTC.

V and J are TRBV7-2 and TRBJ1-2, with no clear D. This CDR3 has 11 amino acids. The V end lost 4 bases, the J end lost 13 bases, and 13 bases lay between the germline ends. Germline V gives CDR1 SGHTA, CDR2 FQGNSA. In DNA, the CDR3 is TGTGCCAGCAGCTCATCAACCCGGTGCACCTTC. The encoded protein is CASSSSTRCTF.

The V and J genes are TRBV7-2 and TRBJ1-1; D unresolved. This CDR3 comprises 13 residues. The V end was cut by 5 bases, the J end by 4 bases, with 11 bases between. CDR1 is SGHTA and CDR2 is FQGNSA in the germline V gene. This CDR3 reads CASSVRWATEAFF. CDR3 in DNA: TGTGCCAGCAGCGTCCGGTGGGCCACTGAAGCTTTCTTT. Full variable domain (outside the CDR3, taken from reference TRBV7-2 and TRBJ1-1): GAGVSQSPSNKVTEKGKDVELRCDPISGHTALYWYRQSLGQGLEFLIYFQGNSAPDKSGLPSDRFSAERTGGSVSTLTIQRTQQEDSAVYLCASSVRWATEAFFGQGTRLTVV.

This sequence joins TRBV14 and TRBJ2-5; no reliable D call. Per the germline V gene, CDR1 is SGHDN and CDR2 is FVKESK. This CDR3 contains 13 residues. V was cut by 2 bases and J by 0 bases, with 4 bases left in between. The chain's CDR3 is CASSQKNQETQYF. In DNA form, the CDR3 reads TGTGCCAGCAGCCAAAAGAACCAAGAGACCCAGTACTTC.

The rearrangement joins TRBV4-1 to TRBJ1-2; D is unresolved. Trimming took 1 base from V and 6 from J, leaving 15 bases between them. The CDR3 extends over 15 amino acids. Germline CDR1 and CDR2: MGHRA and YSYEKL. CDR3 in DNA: TGCGCCAGCAGCCAAGGACCGAACACCCCAGATGGCTACACCTTC. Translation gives CASSQGPNTPDGYTF.

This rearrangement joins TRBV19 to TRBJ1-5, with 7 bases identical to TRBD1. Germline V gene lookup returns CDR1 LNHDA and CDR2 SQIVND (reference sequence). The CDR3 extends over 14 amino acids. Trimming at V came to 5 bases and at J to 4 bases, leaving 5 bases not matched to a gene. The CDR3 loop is CASSGTAINQPQHF. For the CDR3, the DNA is TGTGCCAGTAGTGGGACAGCGATAAATCAGCCCCAGCATTTT.

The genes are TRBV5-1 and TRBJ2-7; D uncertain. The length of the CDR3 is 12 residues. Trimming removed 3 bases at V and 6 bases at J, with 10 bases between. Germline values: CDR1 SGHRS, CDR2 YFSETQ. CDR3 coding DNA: TGCGCCAGCAGCTCTGGCGCGGTCGAGCAGTACTTC. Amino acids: CASSSGAVEQYF.

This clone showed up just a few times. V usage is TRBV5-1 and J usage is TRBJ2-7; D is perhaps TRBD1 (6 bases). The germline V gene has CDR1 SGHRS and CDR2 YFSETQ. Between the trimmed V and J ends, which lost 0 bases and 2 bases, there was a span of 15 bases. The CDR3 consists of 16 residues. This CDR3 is CASSLDRSGATYEQYF. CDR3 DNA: TGCGCCAGCAGCTTGGATCGGTCAGGGGCGACCTACGAGCAGTACTTC. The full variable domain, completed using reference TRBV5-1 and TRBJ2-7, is KAGVTQTPRYLIKTRGQQVTLSCSPISGHRSVSWYQQTPGQGLQFLFEYFSETQRNKGNFPGRFSGRQFSNSRSEMNVSTLELGDSALYLCASSLDRSGATYEQYFGPGTRLTVT.

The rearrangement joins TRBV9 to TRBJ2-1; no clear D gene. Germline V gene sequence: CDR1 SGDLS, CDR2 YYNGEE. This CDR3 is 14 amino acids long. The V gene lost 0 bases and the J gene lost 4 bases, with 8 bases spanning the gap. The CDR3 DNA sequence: TGTGCCAGCAGCGTAGGCGCACAGTACAATGAGCAGTTCTTC. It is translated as CASSVGAQYNEQFF.

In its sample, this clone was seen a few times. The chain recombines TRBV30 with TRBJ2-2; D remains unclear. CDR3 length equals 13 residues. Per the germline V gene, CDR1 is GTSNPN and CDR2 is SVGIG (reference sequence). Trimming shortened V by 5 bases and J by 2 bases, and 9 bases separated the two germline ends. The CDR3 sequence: CAWSLDNTGELFF. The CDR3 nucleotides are TGTGCCTGGTCTCTGGACAACACCGGGGAGCTGTTTTTT.

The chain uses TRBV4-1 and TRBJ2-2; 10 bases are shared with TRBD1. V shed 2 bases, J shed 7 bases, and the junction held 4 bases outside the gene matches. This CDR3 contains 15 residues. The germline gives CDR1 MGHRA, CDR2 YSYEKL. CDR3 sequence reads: CASSQPDRGRGELFF. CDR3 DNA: TGCGCCAGCAGCCAACCTGACAGGGGGCGCGGGGAGCTGTTTTTT.

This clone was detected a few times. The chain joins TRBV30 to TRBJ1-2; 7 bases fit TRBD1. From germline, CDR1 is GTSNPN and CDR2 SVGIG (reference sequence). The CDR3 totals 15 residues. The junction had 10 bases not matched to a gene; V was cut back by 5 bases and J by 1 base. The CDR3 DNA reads TGTGCCTGGGCGGACGGGACAGTCCTTAACTATGGCTACACCTTC. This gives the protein CAWADGTVLNYGYTF.

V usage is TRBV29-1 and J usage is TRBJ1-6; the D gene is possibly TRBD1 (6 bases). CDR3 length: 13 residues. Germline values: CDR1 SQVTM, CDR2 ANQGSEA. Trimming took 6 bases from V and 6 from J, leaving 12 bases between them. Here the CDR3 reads CSVKQGSNSPLHF. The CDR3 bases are TGCAGCGTCAAACAGGGCAGTAATTCACCCCTCCACTTT.

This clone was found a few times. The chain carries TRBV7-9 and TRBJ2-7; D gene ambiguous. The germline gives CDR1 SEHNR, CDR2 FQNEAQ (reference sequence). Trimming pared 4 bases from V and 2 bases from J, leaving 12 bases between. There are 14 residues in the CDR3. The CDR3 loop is CASSSVSEPYEQYF. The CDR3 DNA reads TGTGCCAGCAGCTCGGTTTCCGAACCCTACGAGCAGTACTTC.

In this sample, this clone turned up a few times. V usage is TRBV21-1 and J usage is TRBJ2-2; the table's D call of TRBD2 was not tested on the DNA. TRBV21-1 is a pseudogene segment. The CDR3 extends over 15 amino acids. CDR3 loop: CASSKVAGDTGELFF. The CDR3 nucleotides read TGTGCCAGCAGCAAAGTAGCGGGGGACACCGGGGAGCTGTTTTTT.

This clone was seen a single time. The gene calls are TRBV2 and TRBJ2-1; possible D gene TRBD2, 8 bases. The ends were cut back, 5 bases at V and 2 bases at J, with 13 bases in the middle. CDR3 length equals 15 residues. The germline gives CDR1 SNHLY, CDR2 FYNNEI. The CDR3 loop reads CASSSGGGAYNEQFF. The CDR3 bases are TGTGCCAGCAGTTCGGGAGGGGGCGCCTACAATGAGCAGTTCTTC. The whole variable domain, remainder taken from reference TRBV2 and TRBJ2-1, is EPEVTQTPSHQVTQMGQEVILRCVPISNHLYFYWYRQILGQKVEFLVSFYNNEISEKSEIFDDQFSVERPDGSNFTLKIRSTKLEDSAMYFCASSSGGGAYNEQFFGPGTRLTVL.

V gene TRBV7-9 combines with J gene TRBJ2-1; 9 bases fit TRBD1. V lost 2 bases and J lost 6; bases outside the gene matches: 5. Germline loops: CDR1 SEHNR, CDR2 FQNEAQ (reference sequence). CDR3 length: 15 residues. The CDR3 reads CASSLRGQGSNEQFF. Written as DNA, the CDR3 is TGTGCCAGCAGCTTACGCGGACAGGGGAGCAATGAGCAGTTCTTC. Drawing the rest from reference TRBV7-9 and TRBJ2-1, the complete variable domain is DTGVSQNPRHKITKRGQNVTFRCDPISEHNRLYWYRQTLGQGPEFLTYFQNEAQLEKSRLLSDRFSAERPKGSFSTLEIQRTEQGDSAMYLCASSLRGQGSNEQFFGPGTRLTVL.

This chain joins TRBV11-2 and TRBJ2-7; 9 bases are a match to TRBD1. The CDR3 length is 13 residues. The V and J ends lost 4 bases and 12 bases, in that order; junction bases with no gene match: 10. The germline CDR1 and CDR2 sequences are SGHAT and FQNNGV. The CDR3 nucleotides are TGTGCCAGCAGCTCCAGGGACAGGGCCCTCCGGTACTTC. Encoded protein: CASSSRDRALRYF.

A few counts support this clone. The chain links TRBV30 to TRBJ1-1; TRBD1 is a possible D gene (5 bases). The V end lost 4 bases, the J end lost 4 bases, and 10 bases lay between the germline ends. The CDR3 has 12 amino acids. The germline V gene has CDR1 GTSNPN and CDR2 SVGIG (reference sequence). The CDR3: CAWTLGATEAFF. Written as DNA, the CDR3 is TGTGCCTGGACCCTCGGGGCCACTGAAGCTTTCTTT.

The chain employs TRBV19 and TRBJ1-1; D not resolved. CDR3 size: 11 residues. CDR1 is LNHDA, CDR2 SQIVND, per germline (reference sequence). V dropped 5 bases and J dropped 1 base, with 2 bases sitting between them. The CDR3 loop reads CASSSNTEAFF. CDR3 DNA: TGTGCCAGTAGTTCGAACACTGAAGCTTTCTTT. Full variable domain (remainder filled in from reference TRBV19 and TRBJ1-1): DGGITQSPKYLFRKEGQNVTLSCEQNLNHDAMYWYRQDPGQGLRLIYYSQIVNDFQKGDIAEGYSVSREKKESFPLTVTSAQKNPTAFYLCASSSNTEAFFGQGTRLTVV.

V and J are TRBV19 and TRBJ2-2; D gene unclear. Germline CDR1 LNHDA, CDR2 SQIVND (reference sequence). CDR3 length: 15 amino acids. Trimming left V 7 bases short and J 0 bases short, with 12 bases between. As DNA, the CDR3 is TGTGCCAGTACCCAGCTTATATCGAACACCGGGGAGCTGTTTTTT. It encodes CASTQLISNTGELFF.

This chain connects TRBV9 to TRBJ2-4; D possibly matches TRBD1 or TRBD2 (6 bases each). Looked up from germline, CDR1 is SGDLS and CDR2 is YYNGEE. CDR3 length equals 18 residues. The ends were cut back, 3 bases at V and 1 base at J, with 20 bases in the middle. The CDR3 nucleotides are TGTGCCAGCAGCGGAGGGGGAGGCAGTCTTGTCGCCAAAAACATTCAGTACTTC. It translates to CASSGGGGSLVAKNIQYF. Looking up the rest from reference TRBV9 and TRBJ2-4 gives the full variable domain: DSGVTQTPKHLITATGQRVTLRCSPRSGDLSVYWYQQSLDQGLQFLIQYYNGEERAKGNILERFSAQQFPDLHSELNLSSLELGDSALYFCASSGGGGSLVAKNIQYFGAGTRLSVL.

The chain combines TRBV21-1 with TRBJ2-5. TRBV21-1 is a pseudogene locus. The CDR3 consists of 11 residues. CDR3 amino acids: CASSNGVAQYF. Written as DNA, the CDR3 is TGTGCCAGCAGCAATGGGGTGGCCCAGTACTTC.